These 24 T cell receptor beta chains came from one sample sequenced in a study of shared clonotypes between healthy human individuals (dated by TCRdb to about 2020). CD8 naive samples consisted of CD45RO-negative cells that were positively selected for CCR7, yielding a CD45RA+CCR7+ population without TemRA cells. Library generation was performed with the immunoSEQ multiplex PCR assay. Drawn from immuneACCESS, this table holds only the in-frame rearrangements with V and J called that TCRdb kept. Clones are partly lost; checked studies trace under half to an unresolved V gene and leave the rest unexplained. This sample gives nearly 600,000 clones in total; nearly 97% of them show up just once. The ten largest make up about 0.11% of the sample. Sample: naive CD8+ T cells sorted from blood. In the paper's terms, the cell subset or site label means: CD45RA+CCR7+. These receptor sequences come from a woman in her 30s in good health.

V usage is TRBV4-1 and J usage is TRBJ2-3; perhaps TRBD2 as D (6 bases). CDR1 and CDR2 (germline): MGHRA, YSYEKL. The germline V and J ends were trimmed by 1 base and 4 bases, with 15 bases remaining between them. This CDR3 region has 16 residues. CDR3: CASSQGEVRLADTQYF. CDR3 sequence (DNA): TGCGCCAGCAGCCAAGGGGAGGTTCGACTTGCAGATACGCAGTATTTT.

This clone came up once. The rearrangement joins TRBV28 to TRBJ2-7, with 12 bases that match TRBD1. CDR3 length: 13 residues. The V gene end was trimmed by 10 bases and the J gene end by 6 bases; junction bases not matched to a gene: 7. Looked up from germline, CDR1 is MDHEN and CDR2 is SYDVKM. CDR3 DNA: TGTGCCATTCGCCGGGACAGGGGGCTCGAGCAGTACTTC. Translating it yields CAIRRDRGLEQYF.

The chain carries TRBV9 and TRBJ1-1; D possibly corresponds to TRBD1 (5 bases). V lost 3 bases and J 4 bases, leaving 7 bases between the germline ends. The CDR3 runs 12 residues. The V gene's germline CDR1 is SGDLS and CDR2 YYNGEE. CDR3 sequence (DNA): TGTGCCAGCAGCGGGGGGAGCACTGAAGCTTTCTTT. Its protein product is CASSGGSTEAFF.

The chain uses TRBV14 and TRBJ2-5, with TRBD2 identical over 12 bases. With V trimmed by 0 bases and J by 5 bases, 7 bases remained unmatched. The CDR3 is made up of 17 amino acids. Germline V gene data show CDR1 as SGHDN and CDR2 as FVKESK. CDR3 in amino acids: CASSQEASGRAAETQYF. CDR3 DNA sequence: TGTGCCAGCAGCCAAGAGGCTAGCGGGAGGGCCGCGGAGACCCAGTACTTC. The full variable domain, with the rest looked up from reference TRBV14 and TRBJ2-5, is EAGVTQFPSHSVIEKGQTVTLRCDPISGHDNLYWYRRVMGKEIKFLLHFVKESKQDESGMPNNRFLAERTGGTYSTLKVQPAELEDSGVYFCASSQEASGRAAETQYFGPGTRLLVL.

V and J are TRBV7-9 and TRBJ2-1; 11 nucleotides agree with TRBD2. Germline lookup yields CDR1 SEHNR and CDR2 FQNEAQ (reference sequence). Losses at the gene ends were 0 bases for V and 5 bases for J; bases not matched to a gene: 0. The CDR3 totals 15 residues. The CDR3 DNA reads TGTGCCAGCAGCTTAGCGGGACTAGCGGACAATGAGCAGTTCTTC. Translated, it gives CASSLAGLADNEQFF.

The chain is built from TRBV27 and TRBJ2-1, with 7 bases identical to TRBD2. This CDR3 spans 16 amino acids. CDR1 and CDR2 from the germline V gene are MNHEY and SMNVEV (reference sequence). Germline trimming cut 5 bases from V and 4 bases from J; bases unmatched to any gene: 11. In DNA form, the CDR3 reads TGTGCCAGCAGTCCCACTCCTAGCGGTAATTACAATGAGCAGTTCTTC. It is translated as CASSPTPSGNYNEQFF.

This chain links TRBV9 with TRBJ1-2, with D possibly matching TRBD1 (6 bases). CDR1 SGDLS and CDR2 YYNGEE come from the germline V gene. The V gene lost 2 bases and the J gene lost 4 bases, with 9 bases spanning the gap. This CDR3 is 13 amino acids long. DNA for the CDR3: TGTGCCAGCAGCGTGACAGGTTCCTATGGCTACACCTTC. Translated: CASSVTGSYGYTF. Drawing the rest from reference TRBV9 and TRBJ1-2, the complete variable domain is DSGVTQTPKHLITATGQRVTLRCSPRSGDLSVYWYQQSLDQGLQFLIQYYNGEERAKGNILERFSAQQFPDLHSELNLSSLELGDSALYFCASSVTGSYGYTFGSGTRLTVV.

This sequence joins TRBV13 and TRBJ2-2; D might be TRBD1 or TRBD2, each matching 5 bases. Germline V CDR1 and CDR2: PRHDT, FYEKMQ (reference sequence). Trimming removed 6 bases from V and 3 bases from J, with 14 bases in between. This CDR3 spans 15 amino acids. The CDR3 loop is CASRPGTDYTGELFF. The CDR3 DNA is TGTGCCAGCAGGCCCGGGACCGACTACACCGGGGAGCTGTTTTTT.

The chain recombines TRBV7-9 with TRBJ2-1; 9 bases align to TRBD1. V lost 5 bases and J lost 3; bases outside the gene matches: 8. The germline CDR1 and CDR2 sequences are SEHNR and FQNEAQ (reference sequence). The CDR3 is 16 amino acids. DNA of the CDR3: TGTGCCAGCAGCGTCCTGACAGGGGGACTCTACAATGAGCAGTTCTTC. Amino acid sequence: CASSVLTGGLYNEQFF. The full variable domain, rest sourced from reference TRBV7-9 and TRBJ2-1, is DTGVSQNPRHKITKRGQNVTFRCDPISEHNRLYWYRQTLGQGPEFLTYFQNEAQLEKSRLLSDRFSAERPKGSFSTLEIQRTEQGDSAMYLCASSVLTGGLYNEQFFGPGTRLTVL.

The chain couples TRBV13 to TRBJ2-3; 7 bases match TRBD2. With 4 bases clipped from V and 5 bases from J, the junction kept 3 bases outside the gene matches. CDR1 and CDR2 from the germline V gene are PRHDT and FYEKMQ (reference sequence). This CDR3 spans 13 amino acids. The CDR3 DNA sequence: TGTGCCAGCAGCTCCTTAGCGGGAGATACGCAGTATTTT. Translated, it gives CASSSLAGDTQYF. Looking up the rest from reference TRBV13 and TRBJ2-3 gives the full variable domain: AAGVIQSPRHLIKEKRETATLKCYPIPRHDTVYWYQQGPGQDPQFLISFYEKMQSDKGSIPDRFSAQQFSDYHSELNMSSLELGDSALYFCASSSLAGDTQYFGPGTRLTVL.

The genes are TRBV5-6 and TRBJ2-7; tentative D call: TRBD1 (6 bases). With 6 bases removed from V and 3 bases from J, the gap between germline ends came to 16 bases. The germline gives CDR1 SGHDT, CDR2 YYEEEE. The CDR3 loop spans 14 amino acids. This chain's CDR3 is CASTIGQSRYEQYF. In DNA form, the CDR3 reads TGTGCCAGCACCATCGGACAGTCCCGCTACGAGCAGTACTTC. The full variable domain, in which reference TRBV5-6 and TRBJ2-7 provide the parts outside the CDR3, is DAGVTQSPTHLIKTRGQQVTLRCSPKSGHDTVSWYQQALGQGPQFIFQYYEEEERQRGNFPDRFSGHQFPNYSSELNVNALLLGDSALYLCASTIGQSRYEQYFGPGTRLTVT.

The chain uses TRBV5-1 and TRBJ1-1, with D uncertain. Trimming pared 0 bases from V and 1 base from J, leaving 7 bases between. Germline V gives CDR1 SGHRS, CDR2 YFSETQ. This CDR3 has 14 amino acids. The CDR3 loop reads CASSLGMGNTEAFF. In DNA, the CDR3 is TGCGCCAGCAGCTTGGGGATGGGGAACACTGAAGCTTTCTTT.

This rearrangement joins TRBV4-1 to TRBJ2-7; D might be TRBD2 (6 bases). This CDR3 spans 16 amino acids. In germline, CDR1 is MGHRA, CDR2 YSYEKL. Trimming took off 2 bases at V and 0 bases at J, with 14 bases between the two ends. The CDR3 spells CASSQQWGESSYEQYF. The CDR3 nucleotides read TGCGCCAGCAGCCAACAGTGGGGGGAGAGCTCCTACGAGCAGTACTTC.

V is TRBV29-1 and J is TRBJ1-5; D is ambiguous. CDR3 length: 12 residues. Per germline, CDR1 SQVTM and CDR2 ANQGSEA. V lost 4 bases to trimming and J lost 4 bases, with 8 bases between them. The chain's CDR3 is CSVAPINQPQHF. The CDR3 region has the DNA TGCAGCGTTGCACCGATAAATCAGCCCCAGCATTTT.

The V gene is TRBV25-1, the J gene TRBJ2-7; 8 positions match TRBD1. The trim removed 3 bases at V and 2 bases at J, leaving 9 bases unmatched. The germline V gene has CDR1 MGHDK and CDR2 SYGVNS. The CDR3 totals 16 residues. The CDR3 nucleotides are TGTGCCAGCAGTGACAAACCGGGACAGGTTGCCTACGAGCAGTACTTC. Encoded protein: CASSDKPGQVAYEQYF.

This clone was found once. J is TRBJ2-3 and V is TRBV5-4; 11 bases agree with TRBD2. The CDR3 contains 16 residues. Looked up from germline, CDR1 is SGHNT and CDR2 is YYREEE (reference sequence). Germline trimming cut 0 bases from V and 4 bases from J; bases unmatched to any gene: 4. The chain's CDR3 is CASSLALAGAADTQYF. The CDR3 bases are TGTGCCAGCAGCTTGGCACTAGCGGGAGCCGCAGATACGCAGTATTTT. The full variable domain, in which reference TRBV5-4 and TRBJ2-3 provide the parts outside the CDR3, is ETGVTQSPTHLIKTRGQQVTLRCSSQSGHNTVSWYQQALGQGPQFIFQYYREEENGRGNFPPRFSGLQFPNYSSELNVNALELDDSALYLCASSLALAGAADTQYFGPGTRLTVL.

V and J are TRBV5-6 and TRBJ2-5, with D hard to call. The J call may be incorrect, as the DNA end agrees better with TRBJ2-7. This CDR3 has 14 amino acids. Germline loops: CDR1 SGHDT, CDR2 YYEEEE. The CDR3 here is CASSLAGRSYEQYF. DNA of the CDR3: TGTGCCAGCAGCTTGGCTGGACGGTCCTACGAGCAGTACTTC.

The genes are TRBV29-1 and TRBJ2-2; D remains unclear. With 2 bases removed from V and 1 base from J, the gap between germline ends came to 5 bases. The CDR3 runs 13 residues. Germline loops: CDR1 SQVTM, CDR2 ANQGSEA. The CDR3 loop reads CSVESENTGELFF. As DNA, the CDR3 is TGCAGCGTTGAATCGGAGAACACCGGGGAGCTGTTTTTT.

The rearrangement uses TRBV29-1 and TRBJ2-7; the D gene could be TRBD1 or TRBD2 (5 bases each). V lost 5 bases, J lost 9 bases, and 14 bases lay in between. From germline, CDR1 is SQVTM and CDR2 ANQGSEA. This CDR3 region has 11 residues. CDR3 coding DNA: TGCAGCGTTTACGAGGGGCAGGGGCAGTACTTC. Protein sequence: CSVYEGQGQYF.

V is TRBV5-6 and J is TRBJ1-5; D is undetermined. The germline CDR1 and CDR2 sequences are SGHDT and YYEEEE. Trimming stripped 0 bases from V and 6 bases from J, with 7 bases between. This CDR3 comprises 13 residues. For the CDR3, the DNA is TGTGCCAGCAGCTTGGGGGCGGGTCAGCCCCAGCATTTT. This sequence encodes CASSLGAGQPQHF.

The chain employs TRBV19 and TRBJ2-1; 7 nucleotides align to TRBD2. This CDR3 comprises 15 residues. CDR1 is LNHDA and CDR2 is SQIVND in the germline V gene (reference sequence). Germline trimming cut 5 bases from V and 2 bases from J; bases unmatched to any gene: 6. The CDR3, as DNA: TGTGCCAGTAGTGTAACCGGGACTACCTACAATGAGCAGTTCTTC. Protein product: CASSVTGTTYNEQFF.

The DNA of the CDR3 is TGCGCCAGCAGCCAAGATTGGCAGAGTAATCAGCCCCAGCATTTT. Protein sequence: CASSQDWQSNQPQHF. The V call is TRBV4-1, the J call TRBJ1-5; D gene ambiguous. This CDR3 comprises 15 residues. Germline V lookup: CDR1 MGHRA, CDR2 YSYEKL. V was clipped by 0 bases and J by 4 bases, with 10 bases between them.

This chain connects TRBV27 to TRBJ2-7; TRBD2 is a possible D gene (5 bases). Trimming cost V 3 bases and J 3 bases, with 15 bases left between them. This CDR3 is built from 15 residues. Germline V CDR1 and CDR2: MNHEY, SMNVEV (reference sequence). The CDR3 loop is CASSLPGVGVYEQYF. The CDR3 nucleotides are TGTGCCAGCAGTTTGCCTGGGGTCGGGGTCTACGAGCAGTACTTC.

This chain connects TRBV5-4 to TRBJ2-5; D assignment may be TRBD1 or TRBD2 (5 bases each). Germline lookup yields CDR1 SGHNT and CDR2 YYREEE (reference sequence). V was trimmed by 3 bases and J by 5 bases, leaving 5 bases between them. The CDR3 has 11 amino acids. The CDR3, as DNA: TGTGCCAGCAGCTGGGGGGAGACCCAGTACTTC. Its translation: CASSWGETQYF. Combining the CDR3 with reference TRBV5-4 and TRBJ2-5 gives the whole variable domain ETGVTQSPTHLIKTRGQQVTLRCSSQSGHNTVSWYQQALGQGPQFIFQYYREEENGRGNFPPRFSGLQFPNYSSELNVNALELDDSALYLCASSWGETQYFGPGTRLLVL.